This is a list of T cell receptor beta chains from one sample in a study of cytomegalovirus exposure and HLA in healthy donors. Libraries were prepared by immunoSEQ multiplex PCR; TCRdb keeps only in-frame clonotypes and omits some of them. The sample records a few hundred thousand clones, about 89% being singletons. The sequenced material came from PBMCs. These receptors all stem from a woman under 30 in good health and CMV-seronegative. The CDR3 runs from the conserved cysteine through the conserved F or W. Some rows have no size entry. The others give once, few or many, or a class for an expanded clone.

v_call	clone_size	cdr3_length	j_call	cdr3_aa
TRBV15	-	15	TRBJ2-3	CATSGSGSRGDTQYF
TRBV7-9	few	17	TRBJ2-1	CASSRLFDRYAYNEQFF
TRBV5-1	-	16	TRBJ2-7	CASSLAGTSGGYEQYF
TRBV18	-	14	TRBJ1-4	CASSFGPRGEKLFF
TRBV27	-	16	TRBJ2-1	CASSFPGTTSYNEQFF
TRBV5-5	-	14	TRBJ2-7	CASSSGQGITEQYF
TRBV29-1	-	13	TRBJ2-7	CSVDGEGVYEQYF
TRBV5-4	once	13	TRBJ2-5	CASQRLVSETQYF
TRBV7-2	-	16	TRBJ2-4	CASSYKVTGTGDIQYF
TRBV10-1	-	14	TRBJ2-7	CASSPQGTGFGQYF
TRBV5-1	-	14	TRBJ2-1	CASSLRRDYNEQFF
TRBV4-2	-	15	TRBJ2-5	CASSQDIAMTGTQYF
TRBV18	-	13	TRBJ2-5	CASSRSREETQYF
TRBV9	-	14	TRBJ2-3	CASSGSGGAHTQYF
TRBV27	-	15	TRBJ2-2	CASTLARKNTGELFF
TRBV2	few	14	TRBJ2-5	CASSEQRDQETQYF
TRBV7-9	-	11	TRBJ2-7	CASSPGYEQYF
TRBV9	-	14	TRBJ2-5	CASSVSGAGETQYF
TRBV4-2	-	19	TRBJ2-3	CASSQRGTSGGASTDTQYF
TRBV4-3	-	17	TRBJ2-7	CASSQKAGGTTSYEQYF
TRBV5-1	-	16	TRBJ1-6	CASSFHTASDNSPLHF
TRBV30	-	13	TRBJ1-6	CAWSVARNSPLHF
TRBV6-6	-	16	TRBJ2-7	CASSYSTARVLYEQYF
TRBV5-1	-	13	TRBJ1-2	CASSLWGDYGYTF
TRBV5-6	-	14	TRBJ2-5	CASSPRDRRETQYF
TRBV11-2	-	17	TRBJ2-1	CASSFPRTSGRYNEQFF
TRBV2	-	15	TRBJ2-1	CASSPLAGGKNEQFF
TRBV4-3	once	16	TRBJ2-7	CASSLGTSGRAHEQYF
TRBV10-1	-	14	TRBJ2-1	CASSDSGGSIGQFF
TRBV11-3	-	15	TRBJ2-5	CASSQGRAGGETQYF
TRBV7-9	-	16	TRBJ2-1	CASSWSLAATYNEQFF
TRBV9	-	16	TRBJ2-2	CASSLRGTGGTGELFF
TRBV7-9	-	15	TRBJ1-1	CASSLSQGSNTEAFF
TRBV27	-	14	TRBJ2-7	CASSLTGGRYEQYF
TRBV2	-	15	-	CASNQQGSSSYEQYF
TRBV18	-	14	TRBJ2-3	CASSPGQGADTQYF
TRBV9	-	15	TRBJ2-3	CASSPHGGRTDTQYF
TRBV2	-	16	TRBJ2-5	CASSEWARGHQETQYF
TRBV7-6	-	16	TRBJ1-3	CASRETDRFSGNTIYF
TRBV9	-	15	TRBJ2-2	CASSPSGANTGELFF
TRBV7-9	-	17	TRBJ2-1	CASSLYGTSGRDNEQFF
TRBV9	-	16	TRBJ2-3	CASSQRIGTATDTQYF
TRBV4-1	-	17	TRBJ1-1	CASSQGSGTRRATEAFF
TRBV7-6	-	16	TRBJ1-1	CASSPPRAGMETEAFF
TRBV29-1	few	14	TRBJ1-2	CSVVGTSPNYGYTF
TRBV5-8	-	20	TRBJ1-2	CASSPGGRPLGQASNYGYTF
TRBV6-5	-	13	TRBJ1-6	CASRPGQNSPLHF
TRBV19	-	15	TRBJ2-7	CASSTGLANSGRQYF
TRBV30	-	15	TRBJ1-2	CAWPPWTGENYGYTF
TRBV6-5	-	13	TRBJ1-1	CASRKQGKAEAFF
TRBV6-5	-	15	TRBJ2-1	CASRIAGGPKAEQFF
TRBV6-1	-	16	TRBJ1-3	CASSEVRQSSGNTIYF
TRBV10-1	-	15	TRBJ2-3	CASSRGWGVGDTQYF
TRBV10-3	-	14	TRBJ2-7	CAIRRTSEYYEQYF